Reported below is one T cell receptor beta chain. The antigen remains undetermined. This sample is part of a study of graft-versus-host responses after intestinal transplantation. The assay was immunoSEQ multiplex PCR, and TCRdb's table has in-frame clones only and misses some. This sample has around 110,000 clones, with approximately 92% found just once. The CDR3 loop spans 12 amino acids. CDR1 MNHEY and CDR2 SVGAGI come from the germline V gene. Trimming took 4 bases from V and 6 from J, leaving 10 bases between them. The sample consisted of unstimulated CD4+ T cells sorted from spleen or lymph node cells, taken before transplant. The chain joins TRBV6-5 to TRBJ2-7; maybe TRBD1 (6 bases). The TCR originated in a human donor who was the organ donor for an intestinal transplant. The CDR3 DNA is TGTGCCAGCAGTTTCCAGGGGTTCGAGCAGTACTTC. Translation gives CASSFQGFEQYF.